The count of the clone carrying this TCR beta chain is one. Libraries were prepared by immunoSEQ multiplex PCR; TCRdb keeps only in-frame clonotypes and omits some of them. The sample records 2 million to 3 million clones, approximately 93% being singletons. The sample belongs to a study of shared clonotypes between healthy human individuals. At the level of the study: The donors, two women and a few men, were aged 18 to 49.

CDR1 is ENHRY and CDR2 is SYGVKD in the germline V gene. The CDR3 is made up of 16 amino acids. Trimming shortened V by 4 bases and J by 2 bases, and 17 bases separated the two germline ends. The chain has TRBV10-3 and TRBJ1-2; D is possibly TRBD1 (5 bases). This receptor was identified in a man younger than 35 in good health. Some clones in this sample may be carry-over from other donors' samples. Sequences were obtained from naive CD4+ T cells from PBMCs. The subset was: CD45RA+ positively selected. CDR3 coding DNA: TGTGCCATCAGTGGCTCTCAGGGAAGTTCGAACTATGGCTACACCTTC. Amino acids: CAISGSQGSSNYGYTF.